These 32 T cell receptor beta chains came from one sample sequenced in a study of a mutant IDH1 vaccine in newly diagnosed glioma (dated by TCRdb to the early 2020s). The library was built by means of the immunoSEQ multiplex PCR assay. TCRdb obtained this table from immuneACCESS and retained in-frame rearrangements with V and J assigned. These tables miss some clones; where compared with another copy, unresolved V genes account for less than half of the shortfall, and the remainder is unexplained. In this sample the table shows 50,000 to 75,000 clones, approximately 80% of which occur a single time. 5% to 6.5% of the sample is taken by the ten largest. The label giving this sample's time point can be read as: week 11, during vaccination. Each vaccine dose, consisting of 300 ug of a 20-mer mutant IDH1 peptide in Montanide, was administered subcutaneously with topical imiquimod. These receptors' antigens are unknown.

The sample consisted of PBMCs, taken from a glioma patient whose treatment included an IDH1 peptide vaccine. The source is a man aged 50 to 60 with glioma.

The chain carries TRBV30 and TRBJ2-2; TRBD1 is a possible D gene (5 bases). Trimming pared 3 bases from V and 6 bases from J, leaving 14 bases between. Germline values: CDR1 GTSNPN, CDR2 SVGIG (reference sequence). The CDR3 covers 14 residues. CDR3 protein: CAWSLLPGSGELFF. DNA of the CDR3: TGTGCCTGGAGCTTACTCCCAGGGTCCGGGGAGCTGTTTTTT.

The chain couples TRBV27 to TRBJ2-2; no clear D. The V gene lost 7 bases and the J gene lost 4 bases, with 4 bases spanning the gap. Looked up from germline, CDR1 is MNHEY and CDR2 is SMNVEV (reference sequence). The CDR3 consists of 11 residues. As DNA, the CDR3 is TGTGCCAGCAAGGCCACCGGGGAGCTGTTTTTT. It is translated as CASKATGELFF.

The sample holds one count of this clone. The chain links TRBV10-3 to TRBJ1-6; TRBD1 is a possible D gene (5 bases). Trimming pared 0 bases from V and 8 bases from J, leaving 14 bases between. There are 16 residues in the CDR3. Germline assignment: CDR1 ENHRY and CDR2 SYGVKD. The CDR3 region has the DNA TGTGCCATCAGTGAGTCTGGGCGCGGGGGGGATTCACCCCTCCACTTT. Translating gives CAISESGRGGDSPLHF.

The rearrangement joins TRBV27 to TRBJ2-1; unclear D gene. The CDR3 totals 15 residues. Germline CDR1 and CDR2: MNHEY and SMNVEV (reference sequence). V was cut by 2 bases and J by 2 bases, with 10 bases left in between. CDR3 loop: CASSLAGDPYNEQFF. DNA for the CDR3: TGTGCCAGCAGTTTAGCAGGCGATCCCTACAATGAGCAGTTCTTC.

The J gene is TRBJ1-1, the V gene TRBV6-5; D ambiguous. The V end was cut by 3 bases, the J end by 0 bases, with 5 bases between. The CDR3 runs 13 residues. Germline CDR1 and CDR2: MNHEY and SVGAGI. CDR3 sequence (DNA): TGTGCCAGCAGTTATGCAGTGAACACTGAAGCTTTCTTT. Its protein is CASSYAVNTEAFF.

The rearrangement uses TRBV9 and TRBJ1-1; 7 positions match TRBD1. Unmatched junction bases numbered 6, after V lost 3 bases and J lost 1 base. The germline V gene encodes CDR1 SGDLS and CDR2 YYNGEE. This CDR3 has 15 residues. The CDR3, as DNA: TGTGCCAGCAGCGAGACAGGGAGGGAGAACACTGAAGCTTTCTTT. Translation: CASSETGRENTEAFF.

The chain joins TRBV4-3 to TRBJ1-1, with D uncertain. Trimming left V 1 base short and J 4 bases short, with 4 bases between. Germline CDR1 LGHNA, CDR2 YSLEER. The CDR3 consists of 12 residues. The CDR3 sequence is CASSQGSTEAFF. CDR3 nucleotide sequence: TGCGCCAGCAGCCAAGGTAGCACTGAAGCTTTCTTT.

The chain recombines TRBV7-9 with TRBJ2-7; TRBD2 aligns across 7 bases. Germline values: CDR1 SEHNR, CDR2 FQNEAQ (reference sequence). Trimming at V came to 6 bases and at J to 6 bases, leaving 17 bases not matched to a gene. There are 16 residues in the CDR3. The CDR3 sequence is CASRVSGAGSTGEQYF. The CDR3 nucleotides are TGTGCCAGCAGGGTCAGCGGGGCCGGGAGTACCGGCGAGCAGTACTTC.

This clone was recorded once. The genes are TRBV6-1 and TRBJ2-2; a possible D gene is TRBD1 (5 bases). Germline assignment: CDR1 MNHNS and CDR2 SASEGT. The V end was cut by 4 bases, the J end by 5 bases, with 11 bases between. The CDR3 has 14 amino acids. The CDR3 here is CASSGGQGTGELFF. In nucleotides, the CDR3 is TGTGCCAGCAGTGGAGGCCAGGGAACCGGGGAGCTGTTTTTT.

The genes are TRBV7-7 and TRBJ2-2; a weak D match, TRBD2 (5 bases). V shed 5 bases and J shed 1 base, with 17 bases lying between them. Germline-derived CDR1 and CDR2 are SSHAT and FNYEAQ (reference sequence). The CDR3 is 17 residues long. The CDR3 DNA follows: TGTGCCAGCAGCCTTTTCGGCGGGCGTTTGAACACCGGGGAGCTGTTTTTT. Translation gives CASSLFGGRLNTGELFF.

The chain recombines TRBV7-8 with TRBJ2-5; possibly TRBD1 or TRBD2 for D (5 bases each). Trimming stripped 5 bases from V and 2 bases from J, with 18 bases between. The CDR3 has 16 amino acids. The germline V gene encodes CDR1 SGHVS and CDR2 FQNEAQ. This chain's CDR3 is CASSLGTEYSQETQYF. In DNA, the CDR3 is TGTGCCAGCAGCCTCGGGACGGAATATTCGCAAGAGACCCAGTACTTC. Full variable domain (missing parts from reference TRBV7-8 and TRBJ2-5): GAGVSQSPRYKVAKRGQDVALRCDPISGHVSLFWYQQALGQGPEFLTYFQNEAQLDKSGLPSDRFFAERPEGSVSTLKIQRTQQEDSAVYLCASSLGTEYSQETQYFGPGTRLLVL.

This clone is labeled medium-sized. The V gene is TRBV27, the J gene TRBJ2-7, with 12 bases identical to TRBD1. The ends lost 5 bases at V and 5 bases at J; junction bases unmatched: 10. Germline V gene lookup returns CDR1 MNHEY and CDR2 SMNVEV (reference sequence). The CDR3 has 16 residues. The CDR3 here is CASSTGTGGGRDEQYF. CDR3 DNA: TGTGCCAGCAGTACCGGGACAGGGGGCGGACGAGACGAGCAGTACTTC.

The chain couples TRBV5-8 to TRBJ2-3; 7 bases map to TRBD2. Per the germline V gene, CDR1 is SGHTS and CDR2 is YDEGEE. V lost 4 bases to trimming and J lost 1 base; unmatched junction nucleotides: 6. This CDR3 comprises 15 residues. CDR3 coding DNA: TGTGCCAGCAGCACAGGACTAGTTGGCACAGATACGCAGTATTTT. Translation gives CASSTGLVGTDTQYF.

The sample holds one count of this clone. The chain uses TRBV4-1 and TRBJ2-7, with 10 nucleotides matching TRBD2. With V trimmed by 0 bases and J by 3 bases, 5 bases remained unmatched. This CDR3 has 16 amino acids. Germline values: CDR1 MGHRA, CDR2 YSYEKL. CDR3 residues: CASSQDSTSGIYEQYF. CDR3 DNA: TGCGCCAGCAGCCAAGATAGTACTAGCGGGATCTACGAGCAGTACTTC.

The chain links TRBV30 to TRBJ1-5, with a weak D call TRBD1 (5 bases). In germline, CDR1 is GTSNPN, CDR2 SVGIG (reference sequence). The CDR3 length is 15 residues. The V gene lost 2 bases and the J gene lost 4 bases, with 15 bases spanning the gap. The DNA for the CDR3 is TGTGCCTGGAGTCCACCCCGGGGCCTTAATCAGCCCCAGCATTTT. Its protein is CAWSPPRGLNQPQHF.

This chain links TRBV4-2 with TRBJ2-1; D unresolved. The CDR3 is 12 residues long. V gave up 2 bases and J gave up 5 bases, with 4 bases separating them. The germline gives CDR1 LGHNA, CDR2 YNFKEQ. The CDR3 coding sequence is TGTGCCAGCAGCCAACGAAACAATGAGCAGTTCTTC. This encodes CASSQRNNEQFF.

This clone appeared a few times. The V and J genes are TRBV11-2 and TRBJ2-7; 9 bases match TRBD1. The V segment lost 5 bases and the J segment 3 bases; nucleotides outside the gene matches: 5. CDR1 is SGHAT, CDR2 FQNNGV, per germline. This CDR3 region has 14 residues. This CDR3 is CASSRTGANYEQYF. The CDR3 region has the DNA TGTGCCAGCAGCCGGACAGGGGCTAACTACGAGCAGTACTTC. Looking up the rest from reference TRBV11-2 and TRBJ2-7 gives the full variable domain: EAGVAQSPRYKIIEKRQSVAFWCNPISGHATLYWYQQILGQGPKLLIQFQNNGVVDDSQLPKDRFSAERLKGVDSTLKIQPAKLEDSAVYLCASSRTGANYEQYFGPGTRLTVT.

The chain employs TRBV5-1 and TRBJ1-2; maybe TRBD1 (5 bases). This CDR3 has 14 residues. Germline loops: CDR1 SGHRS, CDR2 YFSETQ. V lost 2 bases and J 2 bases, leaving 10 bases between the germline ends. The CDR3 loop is CASSFRGPNYGYTF. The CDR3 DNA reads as TGCGCCAGCAGCTTTAGGGGTCCCAACTATGGCTACACCTTC.

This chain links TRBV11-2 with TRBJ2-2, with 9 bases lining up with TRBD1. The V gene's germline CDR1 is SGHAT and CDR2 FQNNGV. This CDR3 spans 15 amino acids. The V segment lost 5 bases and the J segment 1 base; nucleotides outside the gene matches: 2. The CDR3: CASSPGQGNTGELFF. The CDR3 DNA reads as TGTGCCAGCAGCCCGGGACAGGGGAACACCGGGGAGCTGTTTTTT.

DNA of the CDR3: TGTGCCAGCAGCCTACGGGACCTAAGCAATCAGCCCCAGCATTTT. Its protein product is CASSLRDLSNQPQHF. The genes are TRBV6-1 and TRBJ1-5, with D possibly TRBD1 on 5 matching bases. V was pared by 6 bases and J by 1 base, with 13 bases between. The germline V gene encodes CDR1 MNHNS and CDR2 SASEGT. This CDR3 comprises 15 residues.

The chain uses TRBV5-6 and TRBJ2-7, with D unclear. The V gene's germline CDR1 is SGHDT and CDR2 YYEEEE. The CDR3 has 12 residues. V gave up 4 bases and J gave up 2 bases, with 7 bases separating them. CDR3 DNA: TGTGCCAGCAGCGACGGTGCCTACGAGCAGTACTTC. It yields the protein CASSDGAYEQYF.

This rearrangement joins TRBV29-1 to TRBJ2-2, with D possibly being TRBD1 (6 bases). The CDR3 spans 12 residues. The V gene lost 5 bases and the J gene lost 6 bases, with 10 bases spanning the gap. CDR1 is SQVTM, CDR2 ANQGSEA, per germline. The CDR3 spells CSVRQVPGELFF. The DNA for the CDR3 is TGCAGCGTTCGACAGGTGCCCGGGGAGCTGTTTTTT.

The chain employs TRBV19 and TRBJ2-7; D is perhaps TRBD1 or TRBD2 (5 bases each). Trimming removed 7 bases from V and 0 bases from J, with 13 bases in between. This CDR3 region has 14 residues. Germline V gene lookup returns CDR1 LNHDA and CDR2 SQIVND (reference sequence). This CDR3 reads CASNAGTYSYEQYF. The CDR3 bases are TGTGCCAGTAACGCCGGGACCTACTCCTACGAGCAGTACTTC.

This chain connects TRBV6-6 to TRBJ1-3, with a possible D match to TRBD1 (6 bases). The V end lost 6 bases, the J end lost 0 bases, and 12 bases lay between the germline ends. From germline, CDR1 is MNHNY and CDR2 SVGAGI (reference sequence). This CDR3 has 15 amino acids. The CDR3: CASSLDRTSGNTIYF. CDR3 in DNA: TGTGCCAGCAGCTTGGACAGAACCTCTGGAAACACCATATATTTT.

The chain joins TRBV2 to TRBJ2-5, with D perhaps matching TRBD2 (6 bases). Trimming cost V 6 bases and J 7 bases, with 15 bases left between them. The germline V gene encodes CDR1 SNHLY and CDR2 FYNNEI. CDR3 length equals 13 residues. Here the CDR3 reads CASRSGLGGTQYF. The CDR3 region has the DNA TGTGCCAGCAGGTCGGGACTTGGGGGGACCCAGTACTTC.

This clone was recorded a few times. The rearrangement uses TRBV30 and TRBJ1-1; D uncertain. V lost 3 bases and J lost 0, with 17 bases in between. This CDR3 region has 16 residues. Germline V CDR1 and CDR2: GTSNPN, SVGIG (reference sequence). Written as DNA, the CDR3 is TGTGCCTGGAGCACGAGGCCCCGGATAATGAACACTGAAGCTTTCTTT. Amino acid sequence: CAWSTRPRIMNTEAFF.

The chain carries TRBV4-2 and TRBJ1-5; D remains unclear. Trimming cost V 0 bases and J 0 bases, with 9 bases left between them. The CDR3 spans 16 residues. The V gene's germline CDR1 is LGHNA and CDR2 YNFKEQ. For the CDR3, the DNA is TGTGCCAGCAGCCAAGAGTGGCCTAATAGCAATCAGCCCCAGCATTTT. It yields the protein CASSQEWPNSNQPQHF.

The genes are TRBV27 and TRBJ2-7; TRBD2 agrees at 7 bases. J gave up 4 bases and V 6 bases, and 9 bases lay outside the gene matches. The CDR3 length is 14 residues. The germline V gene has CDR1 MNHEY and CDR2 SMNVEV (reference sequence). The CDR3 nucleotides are TGTGCCAGCAGGCCTGGGGGGGACTATTACGAGCAGTACTTC. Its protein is CASRPGGDYYEQYF.

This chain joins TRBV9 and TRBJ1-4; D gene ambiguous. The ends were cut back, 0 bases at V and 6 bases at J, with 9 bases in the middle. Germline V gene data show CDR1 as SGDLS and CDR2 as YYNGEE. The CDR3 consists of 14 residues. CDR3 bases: TGTGCCAGCAGCGTAGATGGGAGGGATGAAAAACTGTTTTTT. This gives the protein CASSVDGRDEKLFF.

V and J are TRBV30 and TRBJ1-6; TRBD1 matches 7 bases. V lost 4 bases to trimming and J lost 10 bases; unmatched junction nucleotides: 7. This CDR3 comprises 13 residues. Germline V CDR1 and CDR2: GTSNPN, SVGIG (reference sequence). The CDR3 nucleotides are TGTGCCTGGAACAGACAGGGCGACTCACCCCTCCACTTT. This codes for CAWNRQGDSPLHF.

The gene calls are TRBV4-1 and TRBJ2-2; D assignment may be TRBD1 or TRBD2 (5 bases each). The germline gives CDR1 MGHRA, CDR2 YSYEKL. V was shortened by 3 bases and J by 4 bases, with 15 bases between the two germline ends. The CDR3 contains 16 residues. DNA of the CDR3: TGCGCCAGCAGCCAGCAGACGGGACCAAGCACCGGGGAGCTGTTTTTT. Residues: CASSQQTGPSTGELFF.

The CDR3 nucleotides read TGCGCCAGCAGCCTAGGGGGGGCTGATACTGAAGCTTTCTTT. Translation gives CASSLGGADTEAFF. The V gene is TRBV4-3, the J gene TRBJ1-1; tentative D call: TRBD1 (6 bases). Between the trimmed V and J ends, which lost 4 bases and 5 bases, there was a span of 14 bases. The germline gives CDR1 LGHNA, CDR2 YSLEER. The CDR3 totals 14 residues.